Listed below are T cell receptor beta chains from one sample, sequenced in a study of blood T cell repertoires in COVID-19. TCRdb keeps only in-frame clones here, not all; method: immunoSEQ multiplex PCR. The table has 95,000 to 150,000 clones, roughly 88% seen once. Material for sequencing was peripheral blood. All receptors come from a woman in her fifties or sixties with active or convalescent COVID-19. The CDR3 runs from the conserved cysteine through the conserved F or W. Fields, in order: J gene, V gene, clone size, D gene, CDR3 DNA, CDR3 protein. A D gene is named only where the DNA matches it firmly. A clone size is listed for some rows: how often the clone was seen (once, few, many), or a class if it is expanded.

J: TRBJ2-1; V: TRBV9; size: NA; D: TRBD2; DNA: TGTGCCAGCAGCCCGACTAGCGGGTTCAACAATGAGCAGTTCTTC; CDR3: CASSPTSGFNNEQFF
J: TRBJ1-3; V: TRBV18; size: NA; D: NA; DNA: TGTGCCAGCTCACCGTCCGGGAATACCGCTGGAAACACCATATATTTT; CDR3: CASSPSGNTAGNTIYF
J: TRBJ2-1; V: TRBV5-4; size: NA; D: TRBD2; DNA: TGTGCCAGCAGCCTACCAGGACTAGCCAATGAGCAGTTCTTC; CDR3: CASSLPGLANEQFF
J: TRBJ1-2; V: TRBV11-1; size: NA; D: NA; DNA: TGTGCCAGCAGCAAGACAGCTAACTATGGCTACACCTTC; CDR3: CASSKTANYGYTF
J: TRBJ1-1; V: TRBV9; size: NA; D: TRBD1; DNA: TGTGCCAGCAGCGGTACAGGGGACACTGAAGCTTTCTTT; CDR3: CASSGTGDTEAFF
J: TRBJ1-2; V: TRBV6-5; size: NA; D: NA; DNA: TGTGCCAGCAGTACAGGGTTGGGAGGCTACACCTTC; CDR3: CASSTGLGGYTF
J: TRBJ2-3; V: TRBV6-5; size: NA; D: NA; DNA: TGTGCCAGCAGTTACGTTCAGGGGATCACAGATACGCAGTATTTT; CDR3: CASSYVQGITDTQYF
J: TRBJ2-3; V: TRBV6-5; size: NA; D: NA; DNA: TGTGCCAGCAGCCAACCGACTAGTACGAGCCCTACGCAGTATTTT; CDR3: CASSQPTSTSPTQYF
J: TRBJ2-1; V: TRBV9; size: NA; D: TRBD2; DNA: TGTGCCAGCAAAAGTGGGGCGGGAGTAGGCGATGAGCAGTTCTTC; CDR3: CASKSGAGVGDEQFF
J: TRBJ2-1; V: TRBV28; size: few; D: TRBD1; DNA: TGTGCCAGCAGTCCACTAGGGGGCCGTTGGGTCATGGCCACCAATGAGCAGTTCTTC; CDR3: CASSPLGGRWVMATNEQFF
J: TRBJ2-1; V: TRBV28; size: NA; D: NA; DNA: TGTGCCAGCAGTCAATCCAGGACTCCGGGCAATGAGCAGTTCTTC; CDR3: CASSQSRTPGNEQFF
J: TRBJ1-1; V: TRBV7-2; size: NA; D: TRBD1; DNA: TGTGCCAGCAGCTTAAGGGCTGGACAGGGGAACACTGAAGCTTTCTTT; CDR3: CASSLRAGQGNTEAFF
J: TRBJ2-1; V: TRBV15; size: NA; D: NA; DNA: TGTGCCACCAGCACTAGCGCGGGTGAGCAGTTCTTC; CDR3: CATSTSAGEQFF
J: TRBJ2-1; V: TRBV6-4; size: NA; D: NA; DNA: TGTGCCAGCAGTGCAGGAGGGCCCGACAATGAGCAGTTCTTC; CDR3: CASSAGGPDNEQFF
J: TRBJ1-1; V: TRBV12-3/TRBV12-4; size: NA; D: NA; DNA: TGTGCCAGCAGTCGGAGTAACACTGAAGCTTTCTTT; CDR3: CASSRSNTEAFF
J: TRBJ2-1; V: TRBV7-2; size: NA; D: TRBD1; DNA: TGTGCCAGCAGCTCAGGATCCGGGACAGTCTCTACGGAGCAGTTCTTC; CDR3: CASSSGSGTVSTEQFF
J: TRBJ2-7; V: TRBV5-6; size: NA; D: TRBD1; DNA: TGTGCCAGCAGCTTCCCAGGGGGCATATACGAGCAGTACTTC; CDR3: CASSFPGGIYEQYF
J: TRBJ1-3; V: TRBV7-9; size: NA; D: NA; DNA: TGTGCCAGCAGCCCGACAGGTACTGCTGGAAACACCATATATTTT; CDR3: CASSPTGTAGNTIYF
J: TRBJ2-7; V: TRBV9; size: NA; D: TRBD1; DNA: TGTGCCAGCAGCGTAGGACAGGGAGCCGATCTCTACGAGCAGTACTTC; CDR3: CASSVGQGADLYEQYF
J: TRBJ2-1; V: TRBV28; size: NA; D: TRBD2; DNA: TGTGCCAGCGGCAGACTAGCGGGATCCAATGAGCAGTTCTTC; CDR3: CASGRLAGSNEQFF
J: TRBJ2-1; V: TRBV4-2; size: few; D: TRBD2; DNA: TGTGCCAGCAGCCAGACGGGACTAGCGGAGAATGAGCAGTTCTTC; CDR3: CASSQTGLAENEQFF
J: TRBJ2-7; V: TRBV19; size: few; D: TRBD1; DNA: TGTGCCACCACCGACAGGGACTACGAGCAGTACTTC; CDR3: CATTDRDYEQYF
J: TRBJ2-3; V: TRBV6-2/TRBV6-3; size: NA; D: NA; DNA: TGTGCCAGCAGCCTAGGGGCGGCTGATACGCAGTATTTT; CDR3: CASSLGAADTQYF
J: TRBJ1-2; V: TRBV5-1; size: NA; D: NA; DNA: TGCGCCAGCAGCCCTCCGACACCCCGGGGCTATGGCTACACCTTC; CDR3: CASSPPTPRGYGYTF
J: TRBJ2-2; V: TRBV18; size: NA; D: NA; DNA: TGTGCCAGCTCACCCCTAGTGGAGTTAACCGGGGAGCTGTTTTTT; CDR3: CASSPLVELTGELFF
J: TRBJ1-1; V: TRBV2; size: NA; D: NA; DNA: TGTGCCAGCCAGGACAAAGTGCCGAACACTGAAGCTTTCTTT; CDR3: CASQDKVPNTEAFF
J: TRBJ1-4; V: TRBV4-2; size: NA; D: NA; DNA: TGTGCCAGCAGCATAGGGGACTTGACAACTAATGAAAAACTGTTTTTT; CDR3: CASSIGDLTTNEKLFF
J: TRBJ1-2; V: TRBV18; size: NA; D: NA; DNA: TGTGCCAGCTCCCAAGAAGGAGGGTCTGGCTACACCTTC; CDR3: CASSQEGGSGYTF
J: TRBJ1-2; V: TRBV28; size: NA; D: TRBD1; DNA: TGTGCCAGCAGTGCGGGACAGGAGGGGATCCGGGGCTACACCTTC; CDR3: CASSAGQEGIRGYTF
J: TRBJ2-2; V: TRBV5-6; size: once; D: TRBD2; DNA: TGTGCCAGCAGCCCAACTTTGCGGGAGGCCGGGGAGCTGTTTTTT; CDR3: CASSPTLREAGELFF
J: TRBJ2-5; V: TRBV7-8; size: NA; D: NA; DNA: TGTGCCAGCAGCTCTGCGGAGACCCAGTACTTC; CDR3: CASSSAETQYF
J: TRBJ2-3; V: TRBV5-6; size: once; D: NA; DNA: TGTGCCAGCAGCTTCCTAGGGGGCGGGATCAGCACAGATACGCAGTATTTT; CDR3: CASSFLGGGISTDTQYF
J: TRBJ2-2; V: TRBV13; size: NA; D: NA; DNA: TGTGCCAGCAGCTCCGGGGTCACCGGGGAGCTGTTTTTT; CDR3: CASSSGVTGELFF
J: TRBJ2-5; V: TRBV15; size: NA; D: NA; DNA: TGTGCCACCAGCAGGTGCCCTAGCGCCCTTCAAGAGACCCAGTACTTC; CDR3: CATSRCPSALQETQYF
J: TRBJ2-7; V: TRBV10-3; size: NA; D: TRBD2; DNA: TGTGCCATCAATGGACTAGCGGACGAGCAGTACTTC; CDR3: CAINGLADEQYF
J: TRBJ2-3; V: TRBV3-1/TRBV3-2; size: NA; D: TRBD2; DNA: TGTGCCAGCAGCCAAGGATCTAGCGGGAGAGTCAGCACAGATACGCAGTATTTT; CDR3: CASSQGSSGRVSTDTQYF
J: TRBJ1-3; V: TRBV4-3; size: few; D: NA; DNA: TGCGCCAGCAGCCAAGCGGTAGGAAACACCATATATTTT; CDR3: CASSQAVGNTIYF
J: TRBJ2-1; V: TRBV18; size: NA; D: NA; DNA: TGTGCCAGCTCACCGAGTCCCGGGGGGCGCGCGCCGTTCTTC; CDR3: CASSPSPGGRAPFF
J: TRBJ2-1; V: TRBV5-5; size: NA; D: NA; DNA: TGTGCCAGCAGCTCGCATCTTATCAGCGTTTACAATGAGCAGTTCTTC; CDR3: CASSSHLISVYNEQFF
J: TRBJ1-2; V: TRBV28; size: NA; D: NA; DNA: TGTGCCAGCAGCTCATATCGGTCCTACCTGAACGGCTACACCTTC; CDR3: CASSSYRSYLNGYTF
J: TRBJ2-1; V: TRBV10-3; size: NA; D: NA; DNA: TGTGCCATCAGTGAGTCCTATCAACGGAATGAGCAGTTCTTC; CDR3: CAISESYQRNEQFF
J: TRBJ1-2; V: TRBV14; size: NA; D: NA; DNA: TGTGCCAGCAGCCAAGATATCGGGGATAATTACTATGGCTACACCTTC; CDR3: CASSQDIGDNYYGYTF
J: TRBJ2-4; V: TRBV19; size: NA; D: NA; DNA: TGTGCCAGTAGTATAGAAGGAGGGATTCAGTACTTC; CDR3: CASSIEGGIQYF
J: TRBJ2-3; V: TRBV4-1; size: few; D: NA; DNA: TGCGCCAGCAGCCGCGGGGAATGGGGCGGACTGCAGTATTTT; CDR3: CASSRGEWGGLQYF
J: TRBJ2-3; V: TRBV28; size: NA; D: NA; DNA: TGTGCCAGCAGATCCCATCAGGGGAGCACAGATACGCAGTATTTT; CDR3: CASRSHQGSTDTQYF
J: TRBJ1-5; V: TRBV21-1; size: NA; D: NA; DNA: TGTGCCAGCAGCCCTTTAGAGGAACTTTTTAGCAATCAGCCCCAGCATTTT; CDR3: CASSPLEELFSNQPQHF
J: TRBJ2-5; V: TRBV7-9; size: few; D: NA; DNA: TGTGCCAGCAGCTTAGATCGGACCAGTAGCGGGACCCAGTACTTC; CDR3: CASSLDRTSSGTQYF
J: TRBJ1-4; V: TRBV7-9; size: NA; D: NA; DNA: TGTGCCAGCAGCCCTGACGGAGGTAATGAAAAACTGTTTTTT; CDR3: CASSPDGGNEKLFF
J: TRBJ2-4; V: TRBV27; size: NA; D: TRBD2; DNA: TGTGCCAGCAGGGTAGCGGGAGGAGCCAAAAACATTCAGTACTTC; CDR3: CASRVAGGAKNIQYF
J: TRBJ2-7; V: TRBV28; size: NA; D: NA; DNA: TGTGCCAGCACCAGCACAGGGAACGAGCAGTACTTC; CDR3: CASTSTGNEQYF
J: TRBJ2-7; V: TRBV3-1/TRBV3-2; size: once; D: NA; DNA: TGTGCCAGCAGGGGTCGGCGGGACGAGCAGTACTTC; CDR3: CASRGRRDEQYF